The clone carrying this T cell receptor (beta chain) was counted a single time. The participants were between roughly 18 and 89 years old and came from roughly 24 US areas. Cohort 3 recovery required two negative PCRs, clearance, or symptom resolution. This entry is derived from a study of blood T cell repertoires in COVID-19. Study summary: Samples representing acute and convalescent COVID-19 were sourced from the United States, Italy and Spain.

The CDR3 extends over 15 amino acids. V was pared by 3 bases and J by 7 bases, with 5 bases of the junction left unmatched. CDR1 is MNHEY, CDR2 SMNVEV, per germline (reference sequence). Source study methods: Amplifying reference gene primers gave estimates of nucleated cell counts. TCRdb's table, derived via immunoSEQ multiplex PCR, lists solely in-frame clones and lacks some. D and trimming come from the DNA, and the V and J calls and clone size come from that table. The sample contains roughly 250,000 clones, around 88% of which appear only once. V is TRBV27 and J is TRBJ2-3; 12 nucleotides match TRBD2. This sequence was found in a woman aged 50 to 60 who had recovered from COVID-19. Sequencing was carried out using PBMCs or T cells enriched from blood (not recorded which). The CDR3, as DNA: TGTGCCAGCAGTTTTGGACTAGCGGGACCAAATACGCAGTATTTT. It specifies CASSFGLAGPNTQYF.